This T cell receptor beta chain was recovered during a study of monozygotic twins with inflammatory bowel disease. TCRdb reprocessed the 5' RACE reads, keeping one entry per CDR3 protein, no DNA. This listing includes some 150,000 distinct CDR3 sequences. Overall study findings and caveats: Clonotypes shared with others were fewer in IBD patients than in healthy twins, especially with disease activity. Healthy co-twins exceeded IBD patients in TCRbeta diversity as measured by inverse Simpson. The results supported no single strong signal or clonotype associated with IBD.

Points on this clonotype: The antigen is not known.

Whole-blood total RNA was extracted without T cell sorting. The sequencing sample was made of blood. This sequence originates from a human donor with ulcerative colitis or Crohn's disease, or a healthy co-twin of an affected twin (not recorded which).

The CDR3 reads CASSHVSAEKLFF. The rearrangement links TRBV4-2 to TRBJ1-4. This CDR3 region has 13 residues. Germline V lookup: CDR1 LGHNA, CDR2 YNFKEQ.